A selection of T cell receptor beta chains follows, all from one sample in a study of CD8+CD57+ T cells in acquired aplastic anemia. TCRdb redid the calling of the reads with MiXCR, one entry per CDR3 protein. The top ten hold around a sixth of the sample, which has about 190,000 distinct CDR3 sequences, approximately 49% seen once. The sequenced sample was sorted CD4+, CD8+, or CD8+CD57+ T cells (not recorded which) from PBMCs. These receptors were obtained from a human donor in good health, serving as a control. CDR3s include the opening cysteine and the closing phenylalanine or tryptophan. The D gene is left open where the match is weak. Size tells how often a clone was seen (once, few, many) or the class of an expanded clone, and some rows leave it out.

>TRBJ2-1|TRBV4-1|.|.
TGCGCCAGCAGCCAAGAGACTAGCTACAATGAGCAGTTCTTC
CASSQETSYNEQFF
>TRBJ1-2|TRBV13|many|.
TGTGCCAGCAGCCTAATAGGGAGATCCACTCATTGGACCTTC
CASSLIGRSTHWTF
>TRBJ2-7|TRBV20-1|.|TRBD1
TGCAGTGCTAGGGCCGGGACAGGGCGATCCTACGAGCAGTACTTC
CSARAGTGRSYEQYF
>TRBJ1-2|TRBV19|.|TRBD1
TGTGCCAGTAGTATACAGGGGGATCATGGCTACACCTTC
CASSIQGDHGYTF
>TRBJ1-1|TRBV29-1|.|.
TGCAGCGTTGAAGATCGGGCAGGGAGCTGGAACACTGAAGCTTTCTTT
CSVEDRAGSWNTEAFF
>TRBJ1-6|TRBV15|once|TRBD1
TGTGCCACCAGCAGGGAAGGACAGGGGTTGGGACCCCTCCACTTT
CATSREGQGLGPLHF
>TRBJ1-6|TRBV12-3/TRBV12-4|few|.
TGTGCCAGCAGTGTTTACACCATTAATTCACCCCTCCACTTT
CASSVYTINSPLHF
>TRBJ1-5|TRBV20-1|many|TRBD1
TGCAGTGCTAGGAGAACAGGGGGGCGAAAATATAGCAATCAGCCCCAGCATTTT
CSARRTGGRKYSNQPQHF
>TRBJ1-5|TRBV20-1|many|.
TGCAGTGCTAGGGTCCGGGCCGGAAATCAGCCCCAGCATTTT
CSARVRAGNQPQHF
>TRBJ2-5|TRBV18|.|.
TGTGCCAGCTCACCAAGGATGGAACAAGAGACCCAGTACTTC
CASSPRMEQETQYF
>TRBJ2-7|TRBV9|many|TRBD1
TGTGCCAGCAGCGTAGACGGCGGACAGGACTACGAGCAGTACTTC
CASSVDGGQDYEQYF
>TRBJ2-1|TRBV7-6|.|.
TGTGCCAGCAGCTTCGGTCGGGGCAATGAGCAGTTCTTC
CASSFGRGNEQFF
>TRBJ1-2|TRBV7-6|many|TRBD1
TGTGCCAGCAGCGCCCGGGACAGGGGGTCTCCAGGCACCTTC
CASSARDRGSPGTF
>TRBJ2-1|TRBV7-9|.|.
TGTGCCAGCAGCTTTCGGCAGAGTGGCAATGAGCAGTTCTTC
CASSFRQSGNEQFF
>TRBJ2-7|TRBV12-3/TRBV12-4|many|.
TGTGCCAGCAGGGACAAGACCTACGAGCAGTACTTC
CASRDKTYEQYF
>TRBJ1-1|TRBV4-3|many|.
TGCGCCAGCAGCCAAGAGCAGACCCGGGCTTACACTGAAGCTTTCTTT
CASSQEQTRAYTEAFF
>TRBJ1-2|TRBV4-1|.|TRBD1
TGCGCCAGCAGCCAACCAGGGACAGGGAATAACTATGGCTACACCTTC
CASSQPGTGNNYGYTF
>TRBJ1-2|TRBV9|.|.
TGTGCCAGCAGCGTCAGGAGCCGTGGGGGCTACACCTTC
CASSVRSRGGYTF
>TRBJ2-1|TRBV7-3|many|TRBD2
TGTGCCAGCAGCTTAGCGGGGGGAGACAATGAGCAGTTCTTC
CASSLAGGDNEQFF
>TRBJ1-1|TRBV10-3|.|.
TGTGCCATCAGTGAGTCGGGGGGTGAAGCTTTCTTT
CAISESGGEAFF
>TRBJ2-7|TRBV7-2|.|.
TGTGCCAGCAGCTTAGGGGACGCCCGCTCCTACGAGCAGTACTTC
CASSLGDARSYEQYF
>TRBJ1-1|TRBV7-2|.|.
TGTGCCAGCAGCTCTGAGGGGGTTACAGTGAACACTGAAGCTTTCTTT
CASSSEGVTVNTEAFF
>TRBJ2-1|TRBV7-3|many|TRBD2
TGTGCCAGCAGCCCGAGCGGACTAGCGCATGAGCAGTTCTTC
CASSPSGLAHEQFF
>TRBJ2-7|TRBV19|many|.
TGTGCCAGTAGCCCTGGCGACCGACGGGCCCACGAGCAGTACTTC
CASSPGDRRAHEQYF